This is a list of T cell receptor beta chains from one sample in a study of cytomegalovirus exposure and HLA in healthy donors. Produced via immunoSEQ multiplex PCR; TCRdb's table is partial and in-frame only. This sample yields roughly 300,000 clones, of which around nine tenths are seen a single time; approximately 0.95% belongs to the top ten. Sequences were obtained from PBMCs. The origin of the receptors is a woman under 30 in good health and CMV-seronegative. Both conserved end residues are part of each CDR3. The order of the fields is J gene, V gene, clone size, D gene, CDR3 DNA, CDR3 protein. D genes are given only for firm matches. For some rows the clone size is stated as once, few or many, or as a class when expanded; others skip it.

J gene: TRBJ1-1
V gene: TRBV6-5
clone size: -
D gene: -
CDR3 DNA: TGTGCCAGCAGTACGATGGTGGGAGGCACTGAAGCTTTCTTT
CDR3 protein: CASSTMVGGTEAFF

J gene: TRBJ2-7
V gene: TRBV12-5
clone size: -
D gene: -
CDR3 DNA: TGTGCTAGTGGTTTTGAGAGGTTACGAGGGCAGTACTTC
CDR3 protein: CASGFERLRGQYF

J gene: TRBJ2-7
V gene: TRBV10-3
clone size: once
D gene: TRBD1
CDR3 DNA: TGTGCCATCAGGCCGACAGGGGCAAACTACGAGCAGTACTTC
CDR3 protein: CAIRPTGANYEQYF

J gene: TRBJ2-1
V gene: TRBV7-9
clone size: few
D gene: -
CDR3 DNA: TGTGCCAGCAGCTTACAGCGGTTGAGCTCCTACAATGAGCAGTTCTTC
CDR3 protein: CASSLQRLSSYNEQFF

J gene: TRBJ2-5
V gene: TRBV5-1
clone size: -
D gene: TRBD2
CDR3 DNA: TGCGCCAGCAGCCTCCTAGCGGGAGCTTATCAAGAGACCCAGTACTTC
CDR3 protein: CASSLLAGAYQETQYF

J gene: TRBJ2-7
V gene: TRBV25-1
clone size: -
D gene: TRBD1
CDR3 DNA: TGTGCCAGCAGTCGGGACGGGACAGCTGCCTACGAGCAGTACTTC
CDR3 protein: CASSRDGTAAYEQYF

J gene: TRBJ2-4
V gene: TRBV6-5
clone size: -
D gene: -
CDR3 DNA: TGTGCCAGCAGTTACTCGGGCCAAGCCAAAAACATTCAGTACTTC
CDR3 protein: CASSYSGQAKNIQYF

J gene: TRBJ2-1
V gene: TRBV10-3
clone size: -
D gene: TRBD1
CDR3 DNA: TGTGCCATCAGGGGGGGACAGGGGGCAAACAATGAGCAGTTCTTC
CDR3 protein: CAIRGGQGANNEQFF

J gene: TRBJ2-6
V gene: TRBV15
clone size: -
D gene: -
CDR3 DNA: TGTGCCACCAGCAGACCTCCGTGGCGGAATGCCCCTTCTGGGGCCAACGTCCTGACTTTC
CDR3 protein: CATSRPPWRNAPSGANVLTF

J gene: TRBJ1-1
V gene: TRBV6-6
clone size: -
D gene: -
CDR3 DNA: TGTGCCAGCAGTCGTCGGCGGGGGGAGTCCCCTGAAGCTTTCTTT
CDR3 protein: CASSRRRGESPEAFF

J gene: TRBJ2-2
V gene: TRBV9
clone size: once
D gene: -
CDR3 DNA: TGTGCCAGCACATCCGGGGACACCGGGGAGCTGTTTTTT
CDR3 protein: CASTSGDTGELFF

J gene: TRBJ2-7
V gene: TRBV6-5
clone size: -
D gene: TRBD2
CDR3 DNA: TGTGCCAGCAGTTCCGGTACCGGGGGACTAGGGAACCGGCAGTACTTC
CDR3 protein: CASSSGTGGLGNRQYF

J gene: TRBJ2-5
V gene: TRBV4-2
clone size: -
D gene: TRBD2
CDR3 DNA: TGTGCCAGCAGCTACGGACTAGCGGGAGTTTTTGAAGAGACCCAGTACTTC
CDR3 protein: CASSYGLAGVFEETQYF

J gene: TRBJ1-1
V gene: TRBV9
clone size: few
D gene: -
CDR3 DNA: TGTGCCAGCAGCCCCCAGGGACATACGAACACTGAAGCTTTCTTT
CDR3 protein: CASSPQGHTNTEAFF

J gene: TRBJ1-3
V gene: TRBV6-4
clone size: -
D gene: -
CDR3 DNA: TGTGCCAGCAGTGACTTCCCAGAACACTCTGGAAACACCATATATTTT
CDR3 protein: CASSDFPEHSGNTIYF

J gene: TRBJ2-2
V gene: TRBV27
clone size: -
D gene: TRBD1
CDR3 DNA: TGTGCCAGCAGTCCCTGGACAGGGGATGCCGGGGAGCTGTTTTTT
CDR3 protein: CASSPWTGDAGELFF

J gene: TRBJ2-7
V gene: TRBV7-2
clone size: -
D gene: TRBD2
CDR3 DNA: TGTGCCAGCAGCTTCCTAGCGGGAGCCTACGAGCAGTACTTC
CDR3 protein: CASSFLAGAYEQYF

J gene: TRBJ1-1
V gene: TRBV28
clone size: -
D gene: -
CDR3 DNA: TGTGCCAGCACCTCACGTCGAATCAGAGAAGCTTTCTTT
CDR3 protein: CASTSRRIREAFF

J gene: TRBJ2-7
V gene: TRBV2
clone size: -
D gene: TRBD2
CDR3 DNA: TGTGCCAGCACGGCTAGCGGGAGAGGTGAGCAGTACTTC
CDR3 protein: CASTASGRGEQYF

J gene: TRBJ2-7
V gene: TRBV18
clone size: once
D gene: -
CDR3 DNA: TGTGCCAGCTCACCCCAAGGGGATTCCTACGAGCAGTACTTC
CDR3 protein: CASSPQGDSYEQYF

J gene: TRBJ2-7
V gene: TRBV6-5
clone size: once
D gene: TRBD1
CDR3 DNA: TGTGCCAGCAGTTACCCCGGGACAGGGGTTTACGAGCAGTACTTC
CDR3 protein: CASSYPGTGVYEQYF

J gene: TRBJ1-2
V gene: TRBV5-5
clone size: -
D gene: -
CDR3 DNA: TGTGCCAGCAGCTTGGGTGGGCTGGGCTACACCTTC
CDR3 protein: CASSLGGLGYTF

J gene: TRBJ2-7
V gene: TRBV12-5
clone size: once
D gene: TRBD2
CDR3 DNA: TGTGCTAGTGGTTTTTGGGAAGCGGGGGAGAACTACGAGCAGTACTTC
CDR3 protein: CASGFWEAGENYEQYF

J gene: TRBJ1-3
V gene: TRBV28
clone size: -
D gene: -
CDR3 DNA: TGTGCCAGCAGTTCCTCCGGGACTTCGGCTTTT
CDR3 protein: CASSSSGTSAF

J gene: TRBJ1-6
V gene: TRBV6-5
clone size: few
D gene: TRBD1
CDR3 DNA: TGTGCCAGCACCCCGGACAGGGCCCATTCACCCCTCCACTTT
CDR3 protein: CASTPDRAHSPLHF

J gene: TRBJ2-7
V gene: TRBV6-1
clone size: -
D gene: TRBD2
CDR3 DNA: TGTGCCAGCAGGAGCGGGGAGAGGTACGAGCAGTACTTC
CDR3 protein: CASRSGERYEQYF

J gene: TRBJ2-3
V gene: TRBV7-9
clone size: -
D gene: -
CDR3 DNA: TGTGCCAGCAGCTTACGGCTAGCCGCGATATTCACAGATACGCAGTATTTT
CDR3 protein: CASSLRLAAIFTDTQYF

J gene: TRBJ1-6
V gene: TRBV5-4
clone size: -
D gene: TRBD1
CDR3 DNA: TGTGCCAGCAGCGTCACAGGGGGCGGTAATTCACCCCTCCACTTT
CDR3 protein: CASSVTGGGNSPLHF

J gene: TRBJ2-3
V gene: TRBV4-1
clone size: -
D gene: TRBD1
CDR3 DNA: TGCGCCAGCAGCCAAGCTAGTCTATTTTTCGGACAGGGCATCAATACGCAGTATTTT
CDR3 protein: CASSQASLFFGQGINTQYF

J gene: TRBJ2-2
V gene: TRBV7-8
clone size: -
D gene: TRBD2
CDR3 DNA: TGTGCCAGCAGTTTAGCGGGAGGCGACACCGGGGAGCTGTTTTTT
CDR3 protein: CASSLAGGDTGELFF

J gene: TRBJ1-5
V gene: TRBV28
clone size: few
D gene: -
CDR3 DNA: TGTGCCAGCAGACCCAACGTTAAGCGGCAGCCCCAGCATTTT
CDR3 protein: CASRPNVKRQPQHF

J gene: TRBJ2-7
V gene: TRBV6-5
clone size: once
D gene: -
CDR3 DNA: TGTGCCAGCAGACCCGGGACAACCTACGAGCAGTACTTC
CDR3 protein: CASRPGTTYEQYF

J gene: TRBJ2-3
V gene: TRBV7-3
clone size: few
D gene: TRBD2
CDR3 DNA: TGTGCCAGCAGCTCAAGCGGGGTTGCTAGCACAGATACGCAGTATTTT
CDR3 protein: CASSSSGVASTDTQYF

J gene: TRBJ2-4
V gene: TRBV25-1
clone size: -
D gene: -
CDR3 DNA: TGTGCCAGCAGTCTACCGGACAGAAACATTCAGTACTTC
CDR3 protein: CASSLPDRNIQYF

J gene: TRBJ2-7
V gene: TRBV7-9
clone size: -
D gene: TRBD1
CDR3 DNA: TGTGCCAGCAGGGGATCGCCGGTGGGGGACAGGGAATACGAGCAGTACTTC
CDR3 protein: CASRGSPVGDREYEQYF

J gene: TRBJ1-1
V gene: TRBV6-5
clone size: -
D gene: -
CDR3 DNA: TGTGCCAGCATTCCTCCCGCGGGCCTTGAAGCTTTCTTT
CDR3 protein: CASIPPAGLEAFF